These T cell receptor beta chains were read from a single sample in a study of shared clonotypes between healthy human individuals. Libraries were prepared by immunoSEQ multiplex PCR; TCRdb keeps only in-frame clonotypes and omits some of them. The table has fewer than 1.6 million clones, about 98.5% seen once. Source material: naive CD4+ T cells sorted from blood. All receptors derive from a man aged 25 to 45 in good health. Each CDR3 is given with its conserved first and last residue. Each record gives: V gene, clone size, J gene, D gene, CDR3 DNA, CDR3 protein. A D gene is named only where the DNA matches it firmly. Size tells how often a clone was seen (once, few, many) or the class of an expanded clone, and some rows leave it out.

V gene: TRBV18
clone size: -
J gene: TRBJ2-5
D gene: TRBD2
CDR3 DNA: TGTGCCAGCTCACCAAGGGCGGGAGCTTTTGAGACCCAGTACTTC
CDR3 protein: CASSPRAGAFETQYF

V gene: TRBV5-1
clone size: -
J gene: TRBJ1-2
D gene: -
CDR3 DNA: TGCGCCAGCAGCTCCGGGACGGCAGTCCTCTCCGGTGGCTACACCTTC
CDR3 protein: CASSSGTAVLSGGYTF

V gene: TRBV6-4
clone size: -
J gene: TRBJ2-7
D gene: -
CDR3 DNA: TGTGCCAGCAGTGGCGCTTCGGGCGAGCAGTACTTC
CDR3 protein: CASSGASGEQYF

V gene: TRBV7-2
clone size: -
J gene: TRBJ2-3
D gene: TRBD2
CDR3 DNA: TGTGCCAGCAGCCCCCTAGCGGGAGCGGCAGATACGCAGTATTTT
CDR3 protein: CASSPLAGAADTQYF

V gene: TRBV19
clone size: -
J gene: TRBJ2-5
D gene: TRBD2
CDR3 DNA: TGTGCCAGTAGTATTCTACTAGCGGGAGGGCCGGGAGAGACCCAGTACTTC
CDR3 protein: CASSILLAGGPGETQYF

V gene: TRBV6-1
clone size: -
J gene: TRBJ2-7
D gene: -
CDR3 DNA: TGTGCCAGCAGGGAACTAGTGCCGGGGTACGAGCAGTACTTC
CDR3 protein: CASRELVPGYEQYF

V gene: TRBV7-2
clone size: once
J gene: TRBJ1-4
D gene: -
CDR3 DNA: TGTGCCAGCAGCCCCCAGCGGGCTAATGAAAAACTGTTTTTT
CDR3 protein: CASSPQRANEKLFF

V gene: TRBV27
clone size: -
J gene: TRBJ1-3
D gene: -
CDR3 DNA: TGTGCCAGCAGTAGGGACGGCCGAGAACCCGTTTTT
CDR3 protein: CASSRDGREPVF

V gene: TRBV19
clone size: -
J gene: TRBJ1-5
D gene: TRBD1
CDR3 DNA: TGTGCCAGTAGTATCGCCCGACAGGGAAGCAATCAGCCCCAGCATTTT
CDR3 protein: CASSIARQGSNQPQHF

V gene: TRBV5-1
clone size: -
J gene: TRBJ1-1
D gene: TRBD1
CDR3 DNA: TGCGCCAGCAGCTTTGGGGGGACAGGGGACACTGAAGCTTTCTTT
CDR3 protein: CASSFGGTGDTEAFF

V gene: TRBV28
clone size: -
J gene: TRBJ1-2
D gene: TRBD1
CDR3 DNA: TGTGCCAGCAGTGCAGGGGGGACCTATGGCTACACCTTC
CDR3 protein: CASSAGGTYGYTF

V gene: TRBV18
clone size: -
J gene: TRBJ2-7
D gene: TRBD2
CDR3 DNA: TGTGCCAGCTCACCGCGGACTAGCGGGATACCGTACGAGCAGTACTTC
CDR3 protein: CASSPRTSGIPYEQYF

V gene: TRBV2
clone size: -
J gene: TRBJ2-6
D gene: -
CDR3 DNA: TGTGCCAGCAGACGGGACAACTCTGGGGCCAACGTCCTGACTTTC
CDR3 protein: CASRRDNSGANVLTF

V gene: TRBV5-6
clone size: once
J gene: TRBJ2-1
D gene: -
CDR3 DNA: TGTGCCAGCAGCTTGGCCGGGGGCGCACTCTTGGGTGAGCAGTTCTTC
CDR3 protein: CASSLAGGALLGEQFF

V gene: TRBV6-1
clone size: -
J gene: TRBJ2-7
D gene: -
CDR3 DNA: TGTGCCAGCAGTGAAGCAAGGGTTTATTCGGCCTACGAGCAGTACTTC
CDR3 protein: CASSEARVYSAYEQYF

V gene: TRBV10-2
clone size: -
J gene: TRBJ2-3
D gene: -
CDR3 DNA: TGCGCCAGCAGTGAACAGGGATTGGGAGATACGCAGTATTTT
CDR3 protein: CASSEQGLGDTQYF

V gene: TRBV5-4
clone size: -
J gene: TRBJ1-1
D gene: -
CDR3 DNA: TGTGCCAGCAACTGGGAGCTTTCGAACACTGAAGCTTTCTTT
CDR3 protein: CASNWELSNTEAFF

V gene: TRBV11-3
clone size: -
J gene: TRBJ2-2
D gene: TRBD1
CDR3 DNA: TGTGCCAGCAGCTTAGATAGGGACAGGGGCCGCACCGGGGAGCTGTTTTTT
CDR3 protein: CASSLDRDRGRTGELFF

V gene: TRBV7-6
clone size: -
J gene: TRBJ2-2
D gene: -
CDR3 DNA: TGTGCCAGCAGCCCTCAATCGGACAGCGGGGAGCTGTTTTTT
CDR3 protein: CASSPQSDSGELFF

V gene: TRBV7-8
clone size: -
J gene: TRBJ2-7
D gene: TRBD1
CDR3 DNA: TGTGCCAGCAGCTTAGCCGGGACAGGAGCGTACTTTCTCTACTTC
CDR3 protein: CASSLAGTGAYFLYF

V gene: TRBV10-3
clone size: -
J gene: TRBJ2-1
D gene: -
CDR3 DNA: TGTGCCATCAGGGGCCGGGAAAACGAGTACAATGAGCAGTTCTTC
CDR3 protein: CAIRGRENEYNEQFF

V gene: TRBV6-5
clone size: -
J gene: TRBJ2-1
D gene: -
CDR3 DNA: TGTGCCAGCAGTTACTCAGGCCTTAATGAGCAGTTCTTC
CDR3 protein: CASSYSGLNEQFF

V gene: TRBV6-6
clone size: -
J gene: TRBJ2-7
D gene: TRBD2
CDR3 DNA: TGTGCCAGCACCCTTAGCGGGAGGGCCTACGAGCAGTACTTC
CDR3 protein: CASTLSGRAYEQYF

V gene: TRBV25-1
clone size: -
J gene: TRBJ2-7
D gene: -
CDR3 DNA: TGTGCCAGCAGTGAATACGGAACCTACGAGCAGTACTTC
CDR3 protein: CASSEYGTYEQYF

V gene: TRBV29-1
clone size: -
J gene: TRBJ1-1
D gene: -
CDR3 DNA: TGCAGCGTTCGAGAAACTAACACTGAAGCTTTCTTT
CDR3 protein: CSVRETNTEAFF

V gene: TRBV7-8
clone size: -
J gene: TRBJ2-2
D gene: -
CDR3 DNA: TGTGCCAGCAGCTTCATGTACCTAGCAGCTGAGAACACCGGGGAGCTGTTTTTT
CDR3 protein: CASSFMYLAAENTGELFF

V gene: TRBV27
clone size: once
J gene: TRBJ2-7
D gene: TRBD2
CDR3 DNA: TGTGCCAGCAGTTTCTCCAAGACTAGCGGGTTTCGCTACGAGCAGTACTTC
CDR3 protein: CASSFSKTSGFRYEQYF

V gene: TRBV5-1
clone size: -
J gene: TRBJ2-7
D gene: TRBD1
CDR3 DNA: TGCGCCAGCAGCCCAGGGGACAGGGGTCCGTACGAGCAGTACTTC
CDR3 protein: CASSPGDRGPYEQYF

V gene: TRBV6-5
clone size: -
J gene: TRBJ2-1
D gene: -
CDR3 DNA: TGTGCCAGCAGCCCGGGGGGCCCACGCGGTGAGCAGTTCTTC
CDR3 protein: CASSPGGPRGEQFF